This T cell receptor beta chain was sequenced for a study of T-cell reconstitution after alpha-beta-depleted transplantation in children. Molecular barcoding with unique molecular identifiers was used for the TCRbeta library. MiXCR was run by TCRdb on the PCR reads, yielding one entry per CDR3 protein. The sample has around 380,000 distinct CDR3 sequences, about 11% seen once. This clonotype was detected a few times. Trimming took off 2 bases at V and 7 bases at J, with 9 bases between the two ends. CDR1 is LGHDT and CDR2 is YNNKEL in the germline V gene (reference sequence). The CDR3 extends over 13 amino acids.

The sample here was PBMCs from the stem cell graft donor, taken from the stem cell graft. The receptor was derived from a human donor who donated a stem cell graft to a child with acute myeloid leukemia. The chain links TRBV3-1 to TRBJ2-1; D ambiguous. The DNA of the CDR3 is TGTGCCAGCAGCCAACAACTCAGAAATGAGCAGTTCTTC. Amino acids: CASSQQLRNEQFF.